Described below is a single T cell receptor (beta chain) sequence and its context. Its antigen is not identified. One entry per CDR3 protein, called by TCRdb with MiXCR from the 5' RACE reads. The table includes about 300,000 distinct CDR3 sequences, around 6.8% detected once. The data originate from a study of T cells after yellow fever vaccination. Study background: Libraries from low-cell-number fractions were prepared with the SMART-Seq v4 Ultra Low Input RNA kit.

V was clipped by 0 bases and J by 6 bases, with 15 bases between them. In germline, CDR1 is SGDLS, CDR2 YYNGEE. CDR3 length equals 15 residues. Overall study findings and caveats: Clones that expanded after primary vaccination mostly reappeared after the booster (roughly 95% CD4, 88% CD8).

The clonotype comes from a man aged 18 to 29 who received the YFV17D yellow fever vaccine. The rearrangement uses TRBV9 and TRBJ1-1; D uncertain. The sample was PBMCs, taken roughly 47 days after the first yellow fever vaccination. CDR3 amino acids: CASSVDAATNSEAFF. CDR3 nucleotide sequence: TGTGCCAGCAGCGTAGATGCCGCTACCAACTCTGAAGCTTTCTTT.